One and the same sample provided the 30 T cell receptor beta chains below, sequenced in a study of T cells after yellow fever vaccination. TCRdb independently ran MiXCR on the 5' RACE reads; one entry per CDR3 protein. Counted here are some 100,000 distinct CDR3 sequences, approximately 8.4% occurring once; the ten biggest clones make up around a sixth. Source: CD8+ T cells not binding an NS4B(214-222) dextramer, sorted from PBMCs, taken more than 14 days after the first yellow fever vaccination. Receptors were obtained from a man aged 18 to 35 who received the YFV17D yellow fever vaccine.

In this sample, this clonotype turned up a few times. This chain connects TRBV4-3 to TRBJ2-7; possible D gene TRBD1, 5 bases. The CDR3 is 16 amino acids. V lost 3 bases, J lost 0 bases, and 15 bases lay in between. Germline V lookup: CDR1 LGHNA, CDR2 YSLEER. The DNA for the CDR3 is TGCGCCAGCAGCCAGGGGCGCGGACATGTCTCCTACGAGCAGTACTTC. Amino acid sequence: CASSQGRGHVSYEQYF.

The chain couples TRBV5-1 to TRBJ1-2; D gene ambiguous. The CDR3 spans 12 residues. Trimming left V 4 bases short and J 8 bases short, with 12 bases between. Germline-derived CDR1 and CDR2 are SGHRS and YFSETQ. The CDR3 DNA reads as TGCGCCAGCAGCCTGAATGCGGAAGGCTACACCTTC. As protein: CASSLNAEGYTF.

The chain couples TRBV10-3 to TRBJ1-5; D ambiguous. Trimming took off 0 bases at V and 0 bases at J, with 9 bases between the two ends. The CDR3 is 16 residues long. Germline CDR1 reads ENHRY; CDR2 reads SYGVKD. CDR3 DNA sequence: TGTGCCATCAGTGAGTCGTTCCGGAATAGCAATCAGCCCCAGCATTTT. Amino acids: CAISESFRNSNQPQHF.

The gene calls are TRBV6-1 and TRBJ1-5; D uncertain. Trimming removed 2 bases at V and 7 bases at J, with 15 bases between. CDR1 MNHNS and CDR2 SASEGT come from the germline V gene. The CDR3 sequence is 15 residues long. CDR3: CASSENKRGHQPQHF. The DNA for the CDR3 is TGTGCCAGCAGTGAAAATAAGAGAGGGCACCAGCCCCAGCATTTT.

V usage is TRBV7-6 and J usage is TRBJ1-2; no reliable D call. Per the germline V gene, CDR1 is SGHVS and CDR2 is FNYEAQ. V was pared by 1 base and J by 8 bases, with 11 bases between. The length of the CDR3 is 13 residues. Here the CDR3 DNA reads TGTGCCAGCAGCTTAGGGACCACGGGAGGCTACACCTTC. This sequence encodes CASSLGTTGGYTF.

This sequence joins TRBV4-1 and TRBJ2-7; 10 bases align to TRBD2. The CDR3 consists of 15 residues. Trimming took 3 bases from V and 3 from J; bases not matched to a gene: 5. Germline CDR1 MGHRA, CDR2 YSYEKL. The CDR3 reads CASSQVSGGLYEQYF. The CDR3 DNA follows: TGCGCCAGCAGCCAGGTTAGCGGGGGGCTCTACGAGCAGTACTTC.

The chain is built from TRBV29-1 and TRBJ2-3, with 9 bases matching TRBD1. Germline V gene data show CDR1 as SQVTM and CDR2 as ANQGSEA. V lost 3 bases to trimming and J lost 6 bases; unmatched junction nucleotides: 10. This CDR3 is 15 amino acids long. CDR3: CSVDPRDREEDTQYF. As DNA, the CDR3 is TGCAGCGTTGATCCTAGGGACAGGGAAGAGGATACGCAGTATTTT.

The table lists this clonotype with a few counts. The CDR3 is CASTFRLGGQGYNEQFF. The CDR3, as DNA: TGTGCCAGCACCTTCCGGTTGGGGGGGCAAGGGTACAATGAGCAGTTCTTC. The rearrangement uses TRBV6-1 and TRBJ2-1; possible D gene TRBD2, 7 bases. CDR3 length equals 17 residues. The V gene lost 7 bases and the J gene lost 4 bases, with 23 bases spanning the gap. Germline V gives CDR1 MNHNS, CDR2 SASEGT.

This clonotype was observed a handful of times. The rearrangement uses TRBV29-1 and TRBJ2-3; no firm D call. V lost 0 bases and J 2 bases, leaving 9 bases between the germline ends. Germline CDR1 reads SQVTM; CDR2 reads ANQGSEA. The CDR3 has 14 residues. The chain's CDR3 is CSVEDRASTDTQYF. CDR3 bases: TGCAGCGTTGAAGATCGGGCCTCCACAGATACGCAGTATTTT.

The chain carries TRBV7-9 and TRBJ1-1, with a possible D match to TRBD1 (5 bases). Trimming left V 6 bases short and J 4 bases short, with 15 bases between. This CDR3 spans 14 amino acids. Germline-derived CDR1 and CDR2 are SEHNR and FQNEAQ (reference sequence). CDR3 residues: CASRSPVGGTEAFF. The DNA for the CDR3 is TGTGCCAGCAGGTCCCCAGTCGGGGGCACTGAAGCTTTCTTT.

Worth noting for this clonotype: One end of the junction varies from germline; a read error may be responsible. The V gene is TRBV7-9, the J gene TRBJ1-1; a possible D gene is TRBD1 (5 bases). CDR3 length equals 13 residues. Looked up from germline, CDR1 is SEHNR and CDR2 is FQNEAQ (reference sequence). The CDR3 region is CASSGALNTQAFF. As DNA, the CDR3 is TGTGCCAGCAGCGGGGCCCTGAACACTCAAGCTTTCTTT.

This clonotype was detected many times. The J gene is TRBJ1-2, the V gene TRBV12-3 or TRBV12-4, with a tentative D call TRBD1 (6 bases). The CDR3 runs 15 residues. V was trimmed by 5 bases and J by 7 bases, leaving 20 bases between them. The CDR3 DNA reads as TGTGCCAGCAGTCTTTCTGTAGGGGGGATTTCTGGCTACACCTTC. It yields the protein CASSLSVGGISGYTF.

This chain uses TRBV7-9 with TRBJ1-5; D is uncertain. The CDR3 totals 11 residues. Germline CDR1 is SEHNR and CDR2 is FQNEAQ (reference sequence). Trimming took 5 bases from V and 10 from J, leaving 9 bases between them. The CDR3 is CASSHRGPQHF. CDR3 in DNA: TGTGCCAGCAGCCACCGGGGTCCCCAGCATTTT.

This clonotype was recorded at least ten times. This chain uses TRBV20-1 with TRBJ2-5; weak D call: TRBD2 (6 bases). Germline assignment: CDR1 DFQATT and CDR2 SNEGSKA (reference sequence). V lost 3 bases, J lost 2 bases, and 13 bases lay in between. This CDR3 has 14 amino acids. CDR3 loop: CSARSGSPQETQYF. The CDR3 DNA is TGCAGTGCTAGGTCCGGGAGTCCACAAGAGACCCAGTACTTC.

The sample holds a few counts of this clonotype. V gene TRBV6-2 or TRBV6-3 combines with J gene TRBJ2-2, with TRBD2 matching 11 bases. J was trimmed by 1 base and V by 7 bases; bases with no gene match: 5. The CDR3 contains 16 residues. Germline values: CDR1 MNHEY, CDR2 SVGEGT. CDR3 amino acids: CASTALAGGNTGELFF. The CDR3 DNA sequence: TGTGCCAGCACCGCCCTAGCGGGGGGGAACACCGGGGAGCTGTTTTTT.

Here the CDR3 reads CASSRDGGEQYV. The CDR3 nucleotides read TGTGCCAGCAGCAGGGATGGTGGGGAGCAGTACGTC. The chain employs TRBV6-2 or TRBV6-3 and TRBJ2-7, with a possible D match to TRBD1 (5 bases). The CDR3 runs 12 residues. V was cut by 6 bases and J by 7 bases, with 13 bases left in between. From germline, CDR1 is MNHEY and CDR2 SVGEGT.

The J gene is TRBJ1-1, the V gene TRBV19; D uncertain. Germline CDR1 and CDR2: LNHDA and SQIVND (reference sequence). This CDR3 is 11 amino acids long. The V gene lost 4 bases and the J gene lost 7 bases, with 7 bases spanning the gap. The CDR3 is CASSTRGEAFF. Written as DNA, the CDR3 is TGTGCCAGTAGTACTCGGGGTGAAGCTTTCTTT.

The chain couples TRBV11-1 to TRBJ2-1; D is possibly TRBD2 (7 bases). With 1 base removed from V and 7 bases from J, the gap between germline ends came to 23 bases. The V gene's germline CDR1 is SGHAT and CDR2 FQDESV (reference sequence). The CDR3 has 18 amino acids. The CDR3 DNA reads as TGTGCCAGCAGCTTAGATAGGGGGGGCAGGGGCGCTTCTAATGAGCAGTTCTTC. As protein: CASSLDRGGRGASNEQFF.

The chain has TRBV7-6 and TRBJ1-1; the match to TRBD1 covers 7 bases. The CDR3 spans 17 residues. From germline, CDR1 is SGHVS and CDR2 FNYEAQ. With 4 bases clipped from V and 2 bases from J, the junction kept 13 bases outside the gene matches. The chain's CDR3 is CASSWGQPLGGNTEAFF. The CDR3 DNA reads TGTGCCAGCAGCTGGGGACAGCCCCTCGGAGGCAACACTGAAGCTTTCTTT.

This clonotype was seen a handful of times. The rearrangement joins TRBV4-1 to TRBJ2-4; 8 bases map to TRBD2. CDR3 size: 24 residues. Looked up from germline, CDR1 is MGHRA and CDR2 is YSYEKL. V lost 0 bases to trimming and J lost 3 bases; unmatched junction nucleotides: 28. The CDR3 sequence: CASSQEVVDWVGWRGAFVKNIQYF. The CDR3 region has the DNA TGCGCCAGCAGCCAAGAAGTAGTGGATTGGGTTGGTTGGCGGGGGGCTTTCGTCAAAAACATTCAGTACTTC.

This clonotype was detected a few times. This CDR3 reads CASSLFLTGTYQPQHF. The CDR3 DNA reads TGTGCCAGCAGTTTATTTCTTACAGGAACCTATCAGCCCCAGCATTTT. The V and J genes are TRBV12-3 or TRBV12-4 and TRBJ1-5, with D maybe TRBD1 (5 bases). The CDR3 is 16 residues long. Trimming took 2 bases from V and 5 from J, leaving 16 bases between them.

The chain recombines TRBV2 with TRBJ2-2; a possible D gene is TRBD1 (6 bases). This CDR3 comprises 14 residues. Per the germline V gene, CDR1 is SNHLY and CDR2 is FYNNEI. V was pared by 4 bases and J by 7 bases, with 13 bases between. The CDR3 is CASSGTGSGGELFF. In nucleotides, the CDR3 is TGTGCCAGCAGTGGAACAGGGTCTGGCGGGGAGCTGTTTTTT.

This clonotype is a singleton in its sample. A single base separates this from a much larger clone, so it may be a read error. The V gene is TRBV4-2, the J gene TRBJ2-7; possibly TRBD1 or TRBD2 for D (5 bases each). Trimming stripped 5 bases from V and 6 bases from J, with 17 bases between. This CDR3 has 14 amino acids. Germline CDR1 reads LGHNA; CDR2 reads YNFKEQ. CDR3 in DNA: TGTGCCAGCAGCTATCAGGGAGCTCCCGGCGAGCAGTACTTC. Translated: CASSYQGAPGEQYF.

V gene TRBV9 combines with J gene TRBJ1-2; TRBD1 matches at 11 bases. V lost 0 bases and J lost 3; bases outside the gene matches: 1. The CDR3 loop spans 15 amino acids. CDR1 and CDR2 (germline): SGDLS, YYNGEE. The CDR3 region has the DNA TGTGCCAGCAGCGTAGGGACAGGGGGCGACTATGGCTACACCTTC. Translating it yields CASSVGTGGDYGYTF.

This rearrangement joins TRBV5-1 to TRBJ2-7, with TRBD1 identical over 8 bases. V shed 3 bases, J shed 4 bases, and the junction held 6 bases outside the gene matches. Germline V gene lookup returns CDR1 SGHRS and CDR2 YFSETQ. The CDR3 is made up of 14 amino acids. In DNA, the CDR3 is TGCGCCAGCAGCTACCGGACAGGGAGTTACGAGCAGTACTTC. Protein: CASSYRTGSYEQYF.

This clonotype was found a few times. The rearrangement links TRBV10-3 to TRBJ2-7, with D perhaps TRBD1 (5 bases). The CDR3 runs 14 residues. Germline V lookup: CDR1 ENHRY, CDR2 SYGVKD. With 6 bases removed from V and 1 base from J, the gap between germline ends came to 13 bases. This chain's CDR3 is CAISPETVSYEQYF. The CDR3 nucleotides are TGTGCCATCAGCCCCGAGACAGTTTCCTACGAGCAGTACTTC.

The chain carries TRBV7-8 and TRBJ1-2, with TRBD1 matching over 7 bases. V shed 0 bases, J shed 0 bases, and the junction held 4 bases outside the gene matches. This CDR3 spans 16 amino acids. The germline V gene has CDR1 SGHVS and CDR2 FQNEAQ. The CDR3 sequence is CASSLATGTANYGYTF. Written as DNA, the CDR3 is TGTGCCAGCAGCTTAGCGACAGGGACAGCTAACTATGGCTACACCTTC.

This sequence joins TRBV4-3 and TRBJ1-1, with D unclear. The CDR3 contains 15 residues. The germline CDR1 and CDR2 sequences are LGHNA and YSLEER. V was cut by 0 bases and J by 3 bases, with 11 bases left in between. The CDR3 sequence: CASSQDWGRDTEAFF. CDR3 bases: TGCGCCAGCAGCCAAGATTGGGGTCGGGACACTGAAGCTTTCTTT.

The CDR3 bases are TGCGCCAGCAGCCAACGACCGGGGAACACTGAAGCTTTCTTT. This codes for CASSQRPGNTEAFF. The chain is built from TRBV4-1 and TRBJ1-1, with D unresolved. This CDR3 is 14 amino acids long. V was cut by 2 bases and J by 1 base, with 8 bases left in between. Germline CDR1 is MGHRA and CDR2 is YSYEKL.

This clonotype was picked up many times. The chain carries TRBV12-5 and TRBJ1-1; 9 bases are a match to TRBD1. Trimming removed 6 bases from V and 5 bases from J; junction bases left unmatched: 7. The CDR3 loop spans 14 amino acids. Per the germline V gene, CDR1 is LGHNT and CDR2 is FRNRAP. CDR3 nucleotides: TGTGCTAGTGGAGCCGGGACAGGGATAACTGAAGCTTTCTTT. As protein: CASGAGTGITEAFF.